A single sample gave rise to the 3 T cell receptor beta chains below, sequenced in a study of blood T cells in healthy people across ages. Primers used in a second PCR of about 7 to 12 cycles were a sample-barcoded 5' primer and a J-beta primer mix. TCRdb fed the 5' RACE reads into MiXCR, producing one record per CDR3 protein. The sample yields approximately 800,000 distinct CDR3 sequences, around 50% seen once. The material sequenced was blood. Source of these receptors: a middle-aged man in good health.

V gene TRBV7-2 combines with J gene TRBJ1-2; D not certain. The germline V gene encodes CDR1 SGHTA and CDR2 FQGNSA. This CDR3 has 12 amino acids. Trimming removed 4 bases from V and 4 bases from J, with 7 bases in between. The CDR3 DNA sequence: TGTGCCAGCAGCTCGGACGTCTATGGCTACACCTTC. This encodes CASSSDVYGYTF. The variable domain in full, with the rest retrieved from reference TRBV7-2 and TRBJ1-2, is GAGVSQSPSNKVTEKGKDVELRCDPISGHTALYWYRQSLGQGLEFLIYFQGNSAPDKSGLPSDRFSAERTGGSVSTLTIQRTQQEDSAVYLCASSSDVYGYTFGSGTRLTVV.

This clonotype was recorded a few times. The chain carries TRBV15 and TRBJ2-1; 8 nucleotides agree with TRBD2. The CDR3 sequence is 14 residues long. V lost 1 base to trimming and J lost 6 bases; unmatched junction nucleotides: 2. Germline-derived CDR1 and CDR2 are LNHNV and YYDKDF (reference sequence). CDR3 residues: CATSRVLAGNEQFF. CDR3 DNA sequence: TGTGCCACCAGCAGAGTTCTAGCGGGCAATGAGCAGTTCTTC.

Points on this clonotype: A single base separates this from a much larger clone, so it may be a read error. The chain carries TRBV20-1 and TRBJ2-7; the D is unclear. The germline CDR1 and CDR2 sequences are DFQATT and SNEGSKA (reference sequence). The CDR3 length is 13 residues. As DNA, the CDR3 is TGCAATGCAGACAAAGGGAAGGCCGACGAGCAGTACTTC. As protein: CNADKGKADEQYF.